The 6 T cell receptor beta chains reported below all come from one sample, sequenced in a study of blood T cell repertoires in COVID-19. Using immunoSEQ multiplex PCR, the repertoire was profiled, and TCRdb retains in-frame clones only, with some absent. The sample records some 66,000 clones, approximately 95% being singletons. Sequenced: peripheral blood. These receptors were taken from a man aged 65-85 years with active COVID-19.

V gene TRBV24-1 combines with J gene TRBJ1-3; D uncertain. Trimming removed 1 base from V and 3 bases from J, with 3 bases in between. CDR3 size: 13 residues. Germline V gives CDR1 KGHDR, CDR2 SFDVKD. The CDR3: CATSDFSGNTIYF. Written as DNA, the CDR3 is TGTGCCACCAGTGATTTTAGTGGAAACACCATATATTTT.

As regards this clone: Additional DNA sequences in this sample encode the identical CDR3. V and J are TRBV6-5 and TRBJ1-5; maybe TRBD1 (5 bases). This CDR3 spans 14 amino acids. Trimming left V 5 bases short and J 4 bases short, with 12 bases between. Germline CDR1 reads MNHEY; CDR2 reads SVGAGI. In nucleotides, the CDR3 is TGTGCCAGCAGTCGCCAGGGCACTAATCAGCCCCAGCATTTT. Translated: CASSRQGTNQPQHF.

The CDR3 sequence: CASSPSIAGSSVLTF. CDR3 nucleotide sequence: TGTGCCAGCAGCCCGAGTATAGCGGGGTCCTCCGTCCTGACTTTC. The rearrangement links TRBV7-9 to TRBJ2-6; 8 positions match TRBD2. The CDR3 totals 15 residues. Unmatched junction bases numbered 12, after V lost 5 bases and J lost 12 bases. Germline lookup yields CDR1 SEHNR and CDR2 FQNEAQ (reference sequence).

This chain uses TRBV18 with TRBJ1-2; 8 bases line up with TRBD1. The germline V gene has CDR1 KGHSH and CDR2 LQKENI. The CDR3 extends over 13 amino acids. V gave up 3 bases and J gave up 4 bases; unmatched junction bases: 1. The CDR3 is CASSPDRAYGYTF. Written as DNA, the CDR3 is TGTGCCAGCTCACCGGACAGGGCCTATGGCTACACCTTC.

This chain connects TRBV2 to TRBJ2-1, with 8 bases that match TRBD1. Trimming at V came to 5 bases and at J to 9 bases, leaving 18 bases not matched to a gene. The germline CDR1 and CDR2 sequences are SNHLY and FYNNEI. The CDR3 consists of 17 residues. CDR3 sequence reads: CASSPRTGKSFNGEQFF. The CDR3 nucleotides are TGTGCCAGCAGTCCAAGGACAGGGAAAAGTTTCAACGGTGAGCAGTTCTTC.

The V gene is TRBV4-2, the J gene TRBJ1-4; 7 bases are shared with TRBD1. This CDR3 comprises 14 residues. V lost 1 base and J lost 7; bases outside the gene matches: 3. Looked up from germline, CDR1 is LGHNA and CDR2 is YNFKEQ. CDR3: CASSQGGGREKLFF. The CDR3 DNA is TGTGCCAGCAGCCAAGGAGGGGGCCGTGAAAAACTGTTTTTT.